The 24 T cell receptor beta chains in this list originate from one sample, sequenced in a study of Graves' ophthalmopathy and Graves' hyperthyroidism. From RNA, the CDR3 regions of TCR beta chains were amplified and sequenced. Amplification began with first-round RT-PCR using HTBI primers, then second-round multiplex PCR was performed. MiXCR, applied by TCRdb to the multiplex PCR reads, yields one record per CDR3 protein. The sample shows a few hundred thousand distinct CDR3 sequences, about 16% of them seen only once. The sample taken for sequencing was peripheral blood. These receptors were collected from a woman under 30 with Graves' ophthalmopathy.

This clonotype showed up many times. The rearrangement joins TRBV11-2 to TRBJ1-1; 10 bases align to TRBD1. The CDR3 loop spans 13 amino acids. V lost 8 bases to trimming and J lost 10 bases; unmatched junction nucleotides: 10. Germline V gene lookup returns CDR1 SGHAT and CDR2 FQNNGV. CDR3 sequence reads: CASVTGTGAGAFF. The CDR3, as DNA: TGTGCCAGCGTCACCGGGACAGGGGCGGGAGCTTTCTTT.

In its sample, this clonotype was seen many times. CDR3 in DNA: TGCAGCGTGCGCGGGGGGGAATTGGAAGCTTTCTTT. This gives the protein CSVRGGELEAFF. The V call is TRBV29-1, the J call TRBJ1-1; D is possibly TRBD1 (5 bases). Trimming shortened V by 6 bases and J by 8 bases, and 16 bases separated the two germline ends. This CDR3 comprises 12 residues. The germline gives CDR1 SQVTM, CDR2 ANQGSEA.

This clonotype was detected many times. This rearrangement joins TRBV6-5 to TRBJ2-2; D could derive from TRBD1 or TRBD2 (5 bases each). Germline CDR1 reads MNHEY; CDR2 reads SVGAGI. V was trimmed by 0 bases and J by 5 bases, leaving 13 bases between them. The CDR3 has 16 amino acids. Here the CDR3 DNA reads TGTGCCAGCAGTTACTCACCGGGGACGGGTACCGGGGAGCTGTTTTTT. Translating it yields CASSYSPGTGTGELFF.

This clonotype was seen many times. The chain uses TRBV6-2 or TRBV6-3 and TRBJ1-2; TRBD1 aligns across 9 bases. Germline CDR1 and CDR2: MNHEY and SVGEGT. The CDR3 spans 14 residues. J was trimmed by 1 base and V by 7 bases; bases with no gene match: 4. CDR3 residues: CASTATGGNYGYTF. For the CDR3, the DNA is TGTGCCAGCACCGCGACAGGGGGTAACTATGGCTACACCTTC.

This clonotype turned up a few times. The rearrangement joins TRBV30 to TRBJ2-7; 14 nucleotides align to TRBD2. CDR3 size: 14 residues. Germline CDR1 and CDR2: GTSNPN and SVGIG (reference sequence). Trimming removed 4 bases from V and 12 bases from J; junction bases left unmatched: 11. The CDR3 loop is CAWTAGTSGSNSYF. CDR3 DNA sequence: TGTGCCTGGACCGCCGGGACTAGCGGGAGTAATTCGTACTTC.

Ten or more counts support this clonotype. CDR3 nucleotides: TGTGCCACCCTAAGACCGGCAAGTAGGGTCTACGAGCAGTACTTC. This gives the protein CATLRPASRVYEQYF. The gene calls are TRBV28 and TRBJ2-7; D not certain. This CDR3 is built from 15 residues. Trimming shortened V by 10 bases and J by 3 bases, and 22 bases separated the two germline ends. Germline CDR1 and CDR2: MDHEN and SYDVKM.

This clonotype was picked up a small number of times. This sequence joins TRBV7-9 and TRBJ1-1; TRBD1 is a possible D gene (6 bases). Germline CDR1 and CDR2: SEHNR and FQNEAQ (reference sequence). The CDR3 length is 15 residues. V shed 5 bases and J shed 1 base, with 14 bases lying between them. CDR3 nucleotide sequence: TGTGCCAGCAGCACTGGATGGGGGCCGAACACTGAAGCTTTCTTT. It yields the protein CASSTGWGPNTEAFF.

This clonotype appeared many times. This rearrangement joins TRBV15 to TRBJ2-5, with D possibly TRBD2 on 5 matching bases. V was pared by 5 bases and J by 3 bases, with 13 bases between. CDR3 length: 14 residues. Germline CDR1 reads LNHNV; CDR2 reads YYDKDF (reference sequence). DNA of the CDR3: TGTGCCACCAGCGCCGACTACGATAAAGAGACCCAGTACTTC. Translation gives CATSADYDKETQYF.

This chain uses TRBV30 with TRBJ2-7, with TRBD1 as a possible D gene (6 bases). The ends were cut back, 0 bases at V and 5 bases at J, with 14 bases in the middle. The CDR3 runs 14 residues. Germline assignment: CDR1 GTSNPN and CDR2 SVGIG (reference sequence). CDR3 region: CAWSVQGLLDEQYF. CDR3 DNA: TGTGCCTGGAGTGTACAGGGCCTTTTAGACGAGCAGTACTTC.

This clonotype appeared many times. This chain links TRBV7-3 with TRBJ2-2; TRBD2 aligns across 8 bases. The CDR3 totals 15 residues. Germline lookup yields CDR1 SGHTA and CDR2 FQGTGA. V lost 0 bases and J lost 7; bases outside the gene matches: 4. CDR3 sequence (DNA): TGTGCCAGCAGCTTAACGAGCAGCGGGGGCGGGGAGCTGTTTTTT. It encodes CASSLTSSGGGELFF. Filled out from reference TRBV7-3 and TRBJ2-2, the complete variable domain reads GAGVSQTPSNKVTEKGKYVELRCDPISGHTALYWYRQSLGQGPEFLIYFQGTGAADDSGLPNDRFFAVRPEGSVSTLKIQRTERGDSAVYLCASSLTSSGGGELFFGEGSRLTVL.

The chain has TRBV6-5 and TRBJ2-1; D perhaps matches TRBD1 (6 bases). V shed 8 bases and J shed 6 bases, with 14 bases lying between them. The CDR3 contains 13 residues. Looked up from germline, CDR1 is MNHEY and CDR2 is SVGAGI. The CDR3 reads CASGGTLSNEQFF. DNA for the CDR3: TGTGCCAGCGGGGGCACTCTGAGCAATGAGCAGTTCTTC.

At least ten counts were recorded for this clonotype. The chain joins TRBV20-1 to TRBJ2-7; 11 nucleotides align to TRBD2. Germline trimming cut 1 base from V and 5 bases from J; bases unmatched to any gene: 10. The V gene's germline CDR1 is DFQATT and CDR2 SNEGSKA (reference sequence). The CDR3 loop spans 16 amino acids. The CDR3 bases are TGCAGTGCTAGAGGGGATAGCGGGAGGGCTAGGGACGAGCAGTACTTC. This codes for CSARGDSGRARDEQYF.

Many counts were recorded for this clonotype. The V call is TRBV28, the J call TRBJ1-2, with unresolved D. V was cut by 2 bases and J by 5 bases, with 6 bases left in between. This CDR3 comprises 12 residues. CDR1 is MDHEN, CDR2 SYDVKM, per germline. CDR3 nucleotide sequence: TGTGCCAGCAGTTTACGACCTTATGGCTACACCTTC. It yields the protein CASSLRPYGYTF.

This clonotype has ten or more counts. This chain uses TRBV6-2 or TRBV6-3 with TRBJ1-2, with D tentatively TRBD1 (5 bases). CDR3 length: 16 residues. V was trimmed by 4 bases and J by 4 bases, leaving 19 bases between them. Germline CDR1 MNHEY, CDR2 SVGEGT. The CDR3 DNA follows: TGTGCCAGCAGTTTTACGCTGAAGGACATATTCTATGGCTACACCTTC. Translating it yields CASSFTLKDIFYGYTF.

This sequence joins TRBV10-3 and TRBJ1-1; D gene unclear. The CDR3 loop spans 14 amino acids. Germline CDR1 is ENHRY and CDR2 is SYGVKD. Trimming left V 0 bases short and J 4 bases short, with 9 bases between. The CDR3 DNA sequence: TGTGCCATCAGTGAGTCTCGCAGGCTCACTGAAGCTTTCTTT. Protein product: CAISESRRLTEAFF.

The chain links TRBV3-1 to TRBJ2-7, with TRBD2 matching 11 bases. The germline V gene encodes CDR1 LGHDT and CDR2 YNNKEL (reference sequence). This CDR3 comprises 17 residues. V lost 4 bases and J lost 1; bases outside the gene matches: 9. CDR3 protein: CASSPGLAELSSYEQYF. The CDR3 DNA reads TGTGCCAGCAGCCCGGGACTAGCGGAGCTAAGTTCCTACGAGCAGTACTTC.

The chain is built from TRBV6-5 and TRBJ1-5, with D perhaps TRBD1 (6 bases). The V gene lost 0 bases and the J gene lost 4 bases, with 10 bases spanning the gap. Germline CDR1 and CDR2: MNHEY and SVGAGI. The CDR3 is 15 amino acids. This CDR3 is CASSYSQGRNQPQHF. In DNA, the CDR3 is TGTGCCAGCAGTTACTCCCAGGGGAGGAATCAGCCCCAGCATTTT.

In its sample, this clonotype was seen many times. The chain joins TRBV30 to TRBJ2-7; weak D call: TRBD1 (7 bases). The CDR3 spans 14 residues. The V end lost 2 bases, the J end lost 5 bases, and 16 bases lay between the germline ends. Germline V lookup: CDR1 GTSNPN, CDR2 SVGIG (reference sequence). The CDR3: CAWSRRGREDEQYF. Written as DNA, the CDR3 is TGTGCCTGGAGTAGGAGGGGGCGGGAAGACGAGCAGTACTTC.

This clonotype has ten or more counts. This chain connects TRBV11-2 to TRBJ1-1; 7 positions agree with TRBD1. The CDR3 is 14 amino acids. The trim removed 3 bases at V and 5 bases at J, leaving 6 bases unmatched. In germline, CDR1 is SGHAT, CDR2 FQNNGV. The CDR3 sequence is CASSFDRVRTEAFF. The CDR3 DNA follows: TGTGCCAGCAGCTTTGACAGGGTGAGGACTGAAGCTTTCTTT. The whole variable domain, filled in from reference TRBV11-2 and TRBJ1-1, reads EAGVAQSPRYKIIEKRQSVAFWCNPISGHATLYWYQQILGQGPKLLIQFQNNGVVDDSQLPKDRFSAERLKGVDSTLKIQPAKLEDSAVYLCASSFDRVRTEAFFGQGTRLTVV.

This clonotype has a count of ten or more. The CDR3: CASSLKGPHSGNTIYF. The CDR3 DNA reads TGTGCCAGCAGCTTAAAGGGCCCCCATTCTGGAAACACCATATATTTT. The rearrangement links TRBV11-3 to TRBJ1-3; D not resolved. The ends were cut back, 2 bases at V and 1 base at J, with 12 bases in the middle. Looked up from germline, CDR1 is SGHNT and CDR2 is YENEEA. CDR3 length: 16 residues.

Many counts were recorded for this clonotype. The CDR3 sequence: CASSLVDGDNSPLHF. CDR3 nucleotide sequence: TGTGCCAGCAGTTTAGTGGACGGAGATAATTCACCCCTCCACTTT. V gene TRBV12-3 or TRBV12-4 combines with J gene TRBJ1-6; no definite D call. V dropped 1 base and J dropped 5 bases, with 9 bases sitting between them. This CDR3 is built from 15 residues.

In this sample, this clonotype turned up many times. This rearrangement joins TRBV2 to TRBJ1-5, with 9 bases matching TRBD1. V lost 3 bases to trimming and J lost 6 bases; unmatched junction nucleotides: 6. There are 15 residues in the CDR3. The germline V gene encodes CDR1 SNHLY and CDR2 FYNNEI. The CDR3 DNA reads TGTGCCAGCAGTGAGAGACAGGGGGGGAGTCAGCCCCAGCATTTT. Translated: CASSERQGGSQPQHF.

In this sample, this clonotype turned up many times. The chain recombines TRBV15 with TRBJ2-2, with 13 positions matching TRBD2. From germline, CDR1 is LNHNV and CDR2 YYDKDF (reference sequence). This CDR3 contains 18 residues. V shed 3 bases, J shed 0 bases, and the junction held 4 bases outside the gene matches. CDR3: CATSSGLAGDPNTGELFF. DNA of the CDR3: TGTGCCACCAGCAGCGGACTAGCGGGAGACCCGAACACCGGGGAGCTGTTTTTT.

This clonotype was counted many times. CDR3 in amino acids: CASSLGSNYEQYF. DNA of the CDR3: TGTGCCAGCAGCTTGGGATCCAACTACGAGCAGTACTTC. The chain employs TRBV11-3 and TRBJ2-7; D uncertain. Germline CDR1 SGHNT, CDR2 YENEEA. V lost 3 bases and J lost 3, with 9 bases in between. The CDR3 spans 13 residues.